This T cell receptor beta chain was identified during a study of CD8 T cells in ankylosing spondylitis. Study-wide points: Researchers reportedly found disease-linked clones significantly enriched in matched ankylosing spondylitis synovial fluid. Past research had described some motif variants in reactive arthritis synovial fluid and blood. Blood from ankylosing spondylitis patients appeared to carry a characteristic roughly 8-variant TCR beta motif.

Regarding this clonotype: Its antigen is still unknown.

One entry per CDR3 protein, called by TCRdb with MiXCR from the 5' RACE reads. The sample carries about 160,000 distinct CDR3 sequences, around 42% recorded once. Germline V gene data show CDR1 as DFQATT and CDR2 as SNEGSKA (reference sequence). The CDR3 spans 13 residues. V lost 6 bases, J lost 1 base, and 10 bases lay in between. This clonotype originated in a male donor with ankylosing spondylitis. J is TRBJ2-1 and V is TRBV20-1; D might be TRBD2 (6 bases). Sequenced sample: synovial fluid, either unsorted or a sorted T cell fraction (not recorded which). For the CDR3, the DNA is TGCAGTGCCCGGCGGGAATCCTACAATGAGCAGTTCTTC. Translation gives CSARRESYNEQFF.